The rows below give T cell receptor beta chains drawn from one sample of a study of blood T cell repertoires in COVID-19. The method was immunoSEQ multiplex PCR; TCRdb's version includes in-frame clones alone and lacks a portion of them. Counted here are around 100,000 clones, approximately 84% occurring once; the ten biggest clones make up 24%. The sequenced material came from peripheral blood. The receptors derive from a human donor in a cohort sampled during active COVID-19. Both conserved end residues are part of each CDR3. Fields, in order: J gene, D gene, V gene, clone size, CDR3 DNA, CDR3 protein. D genes are given only for firm matches. Expanded clones are given a class, and other clones once, few, many or no size at all.

>TRBJ1-2|.|TRBV25-1|.
TGTGCCAGCAGTGGGGAGAGGAGGGGAAACTATGGCTACACCTTC
CASSGERRGNYGYTF
>TRBJ2-3|TRBD1|TRBV5-1|once
TGCGCCAGCAGCTTGGGGACAGGGGTTACCACAGATACGCAGTATTTT
CASSLGTGVTTDTQYF
>TRBJ2-5|TRBD2|TRBV4-3|.
TGCGCCAGCAGCCAAGGACCGGGGGGAGCTCAAGAGACCCAGTACTTC
CASSQGPGGAQETQYF
>TRBJ2-7|TRBD2|TRBV7-7|.
TGTGCTAGCAGCCCAAGGGGACTAGCGGGAGTGAACGAGCAGTACTTC
CASSPRGLAGVNEQYF
>TRBJ1-1|.|TRBV24-1|once
TGTGCCACCAGTGATCTTAGACAGGTTGAAGCTTTCTTT
CATSDLRQVEAFF
>TRBJ2-1|.|TRBV6-2/TRBV6-3|few
TGTGCCAGCAGTTACACTGGTGGGGGGACCTACAATGAGCAGTTCTTC
CASSYTGGGTYNEQFF
>TRBJ2-3|.|TRBV2|.
TGTGCCAGCAAGGCGAGCAGGGCGTCCGGCGCAGATACGCAGTATTTT
CASKASRASGADTQYF
>TRBJ2-7|TRBD1|TRBV15|.
TGTGCCACCAGCACCAACAGGGGCCCTTACGAGCAGTACTTC
CATSTNRGPYEQYF
>TRBJ2-7|.|TRBV21-1|.
TGTGCCAGCAGCAAAGCGCCGGGCCAGCGGAGCTCCTACGAGCAGTACTTC
CASSKAPGQRSSYEQYF
>TRBJ2-3|.|TRBV9|.
TGTGCCAGCAGCTTTACCGCCGGGATCACAGATACGCAGTATTTT
CASSFTAGITDTQYF
>TRBJ1-2|.|TRBV11-2|.
TGTGCCAGCAGTCCGGCGGTCTATGGCTACACCTTC
CASSPAVYGYTF
>TRBJ2-2|TRBD2|TRBV6-6|few
TGTGCCAGCAGCTGGGGGGGGTCCGGGGAGCTGTTTTTT
CASSWGGSGELFF
>TRBJ1-1|TRBD1|TRBV5-6|.
TGTGCCAGCAGCTTGGCCGACAGGGCGAACACTGAAGCTTTCTTT
CASSLADRANTEAFF
>TRBJ2-5|TRBD2|TRBV5-4|few
TGTGCCAGCAGCTTCCGGCAGGGACTAGCGGGGCAAGAGACCCAGTACTTC
CASSFRQGLAGQETQYF
>TRBJ2-7|.|TRBV27|.
TGTGCCAGCAGTTTAGTAGAAGGGGTTGGCGAGCAGTACTTC
CASSLVEGVGEQYF
>TRBJ1-2|.|TRBV15|.
TGTGCCACCAGCAGAGAAGCAGGGGTACTTAATCGGGGCTACACCTTC
CATSREAGVLNRGYTF
>TRBJ2-2|TRBD2|TRBV11-3|.
TGTGCCAGCAGCCACAGCGGGGAGGTCACCGGGGAGCTGTTTTTT
CASSHSGEVTGELFF
>TRBJ2-1|TRBD1|TRBV7-3|.
TGTGCCAGCAGCCCCCGGGACAGCTCCTACAATGAGCAGTTCTTC
CASSPRDSSYNEQFF
>TRBJ2-1|TRBD2|TRBV11-2|.
TGTGCCAGCAGCTCTCCTTTAGCCACTACAGCGGGAGCCTACAATGAGCAGTTCTTC
CASSSPLATTAGAYNEQFF
>TRBJ1-1|.|TRBV18|once
TGTGCCAGCTCGCTACAGGGTGGGAACACTGAAGCTTTCTTT
CASSLQGGNTEAFF
>TRBJ2-1|TRBD2|TRBV19|.
TGTGCCAGTAGTATAAGGGGGGATACTAGCGGGAGGTACAATGAGCAGTTCTTC
CASSIRGDTSGRYNEQFF
>TRBJ2-7|.|TRBV11-3|.
TGTGCCAGCAGCTCCGGGATAGCGCGGAACGAGCAGTACTTC
CASSSGIARNEQYF
>TRBJ2-1|TRBD2|TRBV11-3|once
TGTGCCAGCAGCTTTGCTAGCGGGGGGAGAAATGAGCAGTTCTTC
CASSFASGGRNEQFF
>TRBJ2-7|TRBD2|TRBV18|.
TGTGCCAGCTCACGGGCGGGAGCAAGCAACGAGCAGTACTTC
CASSRAGASNEQYF
>TRBJ2-7|.|TRBV6-1|.
TGTGCCAGCAGTGAATCAGGCAGCCCTACCTACGAGCAGTACTTC
CASSESGSPTYEQYF
>TRBJ2-2|.|TRBV7-8|.
TGTGCCAGCAGCTCCGGGACTCCCACCGGGGAGCTGTTTTTT
CASSSGTPTGELFF
>TRBJ2-1|TRBD1|TRBV14|.
TGTGCCAGCAGCCCCAGACAGGGTTCGAATGAGCAGTTCTTC
CASSPRQGSNEQFF
>TRBJ2-1|TRBD1|TRBV12-3/TRBV12-4|once
TGTGCCAGCAGACGACAGGGACCGTGTTTCTTC
CASRRQGPCFF
>TRBJ1-3|TRBD1|TRBV5-8|.
TGTGCCAGCAGCGTTTTGGACAGGGGTAATTCTGGAAACACCATATATTTT
CASSVLDRGNSGNTIYF
>TRBJ2-4|TRBD2|TRBV7-9|.
TGTGCCAGCAGCCCAAATGGGGGGGACATTCAGTACTTC
CASSPNGGDIQYF
>TRBJ2-4|TRBD2|TRBV28|once
TGTGCCAGCAGCACTAGCGGGGGTTACAAAAACATTCAGTACTTC
CASSTSGGYKNIQYF
>TRBJ1-1|.|TRBV11-1|few
TGTGCCAGCAGCTTAGGGGCTCGCATGAACACTGAAGCTTTCTTT
CASSLGARMNTEAFF
>TRBJ1-2|.|TRBV12-2|.
TGTGCAAGTCGCTTAGCGGCAGGGGAACTGGACCCGAACCATACTTATAGTAACTATGGCTACACCTTC
CASRLAAGELDPNHTYSNYGYTF
>TRBJ2-5|.|TRBV28|.
TGTGCCAGCAGTTTATTAGAAGAGACCCAGTACTTC
CASSLLEETQYF
>TRBJ1-1|TRBD1|TRBV5-1|.
TGCGCCAGCAGCTTAACAGGGGGAGTCACTGAAGCTTTCTTT
CASSLTGGVTEAFF
>TRBJ2-7|TRBD2|TRBV6-5|.
TGTGCCAGCGGGGGAATACTAGCGGGTACCTACGAGCAGTACTTC
CASGGILAGTYEQYF
>TRBJ2-1|.|TRBV5-1|.
TGCGCCAGCAGCACCGGACAGAACAATGAGCAGTTCTTC
CASSTGQNNEQFF
>TRBJ2-7|TRBD1|TRBV15|.
TGTGCCACCAGCAGGGGTCCGACAGGGGGCCAAAGCGAGCAGTACTTC
CATSRGPTGGQSEQYF
>TRBJ1-1|.|TRBV29-1|.
TGCTCCGCTCAACCCGGGAATAAGAACACTGAAGCTTTCTTT
CSAQPGNKNTEAFF
>TRBJ2-7|.|TRBV2|.
TGTGCCAGCACCAAGGCGGCTCGAACCTACGAGCAGTACTTC
CASTKAARTYEQYF
>TRBJ2-2|TRBD2|TRBV6-5|few
TGTGCCAGCAGTTACTCCTCTAGCGGAGTATGGGAGCTGTTTTTT
CASSYSSSGVWELFF
>TRBJ1-6|.|TRBV11-2|few
TGTGCCAGCAGCTTAGATACAAGAAATTCACCCCTCCACTTT
CASSLDTRNSPLHF
>TRBJ1-2|TRBD1|TRBV3-1/TRBV3-2|.
TGTGCCAGCAGCCACGGCCCGTGGGACAGGGGGAACTATGGCTACACCTTC
CASSHGPWDRGNYGYTF
>TRBJ1-2|.|TRBV29-1|.
TGCAGCGTTGCCCCCGACAGGCGCTATGGCTACACCTTC
CSVAPDRRYGYTF
>TRBJ2-3|TRBD2|TRBV5-1|.
TGCGCCAGCAGCTTAGGGGAGGGTACAGATACGCAGTATTTT
CASSLGEGTDTQYF
>TRBJ2-1|TRBD2|TRBV25-1|.
TGTGCCAGCAGTGAAAAGGCTAGCGGAACCTACAATGAGCAGTTCTTC
CASSEKASGTYNEQFF
>TRBJ1-5|.|TRBV7-9|few
TGTGCCAGCAGCTTAGGTGACACGCCGAATCAGCCCCAGCATTTT
CASSLGDTPNQPQHF
>TRBJ1-2|.|TRBV14|.
TGTGCCAGCAGCCAAGATCGGCTGACACACTATGGCTACACCTTC
CASSQDRLTHYGYTF
>TRBJ2-1|TRBD2|TRBV29-1|.
TGCAGCGGCGAGGGGCTAGCGGGAGGAAGGGAGCAGTTCTTC
CSGEGLAGGREQFF
>TRBJ2-3|.|TRBV5-1|.
TGCGCCAGCAGCTTGAGGGGTAGCACAGATACGCAGTATTTT
CASSLRGSTDTQYF
>TRBJ1-2|TRBD1|TRBV13|.
TGTGCCAGCAGCTTATCCTGGGACAGGGCGACCTTC
CASSLSWDRATF
>TRBJ2-7|TRBD2|TRBV4-1|.
TGCGCCAGCAGCCAAGGAAGGGCTAGCGGAGAGCAGTACTTC
CASSQGRASGEQYF
>TRBJ2-5|.|TRBV5-1|.
TGCGCCAGCAGCTTGGGGGCTAGCAATCCCCAAGAGACCCAGTACTTC
CASSLGASNPQETQYF